This is a list of T cell receptor beta chains from one sample in a study of T cell responses to AZD1222 COVID-19 vaccine. Libraries were prepared by immunoSEQ multiplex PCR; TCRdb keeps only in-frame clonotypes and omits some of them. The sample has 100,000 to 130,000 clones; around nine tenths are singletons. Sequenced material: peripheral blood, taken on day 0 of AZD1222 vaccination. These TCRs come from an adult in good health. The CDR3 runs from the conserved cysteine through the conserved F or W. D genes are given only for firm matches. Size is omitted from some rows. Given values are once, few, many or a class for expanded clones.

>19|TRBJ2-6|.|TRBV21-1|.
CASSMAGEHLVSGANVLTF
TGTGCCAGCAGCATGGCAGGGGAACACCTCGTCTCTGGGGCCAACGTCCTGACTTTC
>17|TRBJ2-3|.|TRBV29-1|.
CSASRLGTRLSTDTQYF
TGCAGCGCATCTAGACTAGGGACACGACTTAGCACAGATACGCAGTATTTT
>14|TRBJ2-5|once|TRBV9|.
CASSVGSESPSQYF
TGTGCCAGCAGCGTGGGTAGCGAAAGCCCCTCCCAGTACTTC
>13|TRBJ1-1|.|TRBV27|.
CASRGRGRTEAFF
TGTGCCAGCAGGGGGAGGGGAAGGACTGAAGCTTTCTTT
>14|TRBJ1-5|.|TRBV7-9|.
CASSLGGANQPQHF
TGTGCCAGCAGCTTAGGGGGGGCCAATCAGCCCCAGCATTTT
>15|TRBJ1-4|.|TRBV7-2|.
CASSLDGRTNEKLFF
TGTGCCAGCAGCTTAGATGGCAGAACTAATGAAAAACTGTTTTTT
>17|TRBJ2-5|.|TRBV5-8|.
CASSLGNRVGSQETQYF
TGTGCCAGCAGCTTGGGAAACAGGGTGGGCTCCCAAGAGACCCAGTACTTC
>15|TRBJ2-2|once|TRBV5-1|.
CASSLGQKDTGELFF
TGCGCCAGCAGCTTGGGACAGAAAGACACCGGGGAGCTGTTTTTT
>16|TRBJ1-5|.|TRBV12-2|.
CASRPLTRQGNQPQHF
TGTGCAAGTCGCCCCTTGACGCGACAGGGGAATCAGCCCCAGCATTTT
>13|TRBJ1-2|.|TRBV6-2/TRBV6-3|.
CASSYSTGIGYTF
TGTGCCAGCAGTTACTCGACGGGAATTGGCTACACCTTC
>14|TRBJ2-1|few|TRBV4-2|.
CASAGPRDGNEQFF
TGTGCCAGCGCGGGACCTCGGGACGGTAATGAGCAGTTCTTC
>13|TRBJ1-1|.|TRBV3-1/TRBV3-2|.
CASSQVAGAEAFF
TGTGCCAGCAGCCAAGTAGCAGGCGCTGAAGCTTTCTTT
>18|TRBJ2-7|.|TRBV11-2|TRBD2
CASSFWPATSGGAYEQYF
TGTGCCAGCAGCTTCTGGCCGGCTACTAGCGGGGGGGCCTACGAGCAGTACTTC
>12|TRBJ1-5|.|TRBV13|.
CASSYPNQPQHF
TGTGCCAGCAGCTACCCCAATCAGCCCCAGCATTTT
>15|TRBJ2-1|.|TRBV6-4|TRBD1
CASSDSRTGGNEQFF
TGTGCCAGCAGTGACTCGAGGACAGGGGGCAATGAGCAGTTCTTC
>16|TRBJ2-1|.|TRBV4-1|TRBD2
CASRPTSGGPYNEQFF
TGCGCCAGCAGACCCACTAGCGGGGGACCGTACAATGAGCAGTTCTTC
>14|TRBJ1-1|.|TRBV3-1/TRBV3-2|.
CASSHGVPATEAFF
TGTGCCAGCAGCCATGGGGTCCCTGCCACTGAAGCTTTCTTT
>17|TRBJ2-3|.|TRBV7-2|TRBD2
CASSLVFAGGRTDTQYF
TGTGCCAGCAGCTTAGTCTTTGCGGGGGGGCGTACAGATACGCAGTATTTT